This paragraph covers one T cell receptor beta chain sequence. Measured with immunoSEQ multiplex PCR; TCRdb has only the in-frame clones, and not every one. Found here are approximately 490,000 clones, 75% to 90% of them singletons; the top ten hold 6.5% to 9.5%. Participants came from 24 US areas, aged about 18 to 89 years. What the recovered Cohort 3 donors had was two negative PCRs, clearance, or symptom resolution. CDR1 is SGHRS, CDR2 YFSETQ, per germline. Unmatched junction bases numbered 9, after V lost 1 base and J lost 8 bases. The CDR3 is made up of 15 amino acids. This sample was taken from a study of blood T cell repertoires in COVID-19. Whole-study context: COVID-19 samples, acute and convalescent, were from the United States, Italy and Spain. The cDNA or gDNA used as material had been derived from T cells, B-cell-depleted T cells, or PBMCs.

The sample was PBMCs or T cells enriched from blood (not recorded which). This TCR was recovered from a woman between 55 and 75 years old who had recovered from COVID-19. The chain combines TRBV5-1 with TRBJ1-3, with 7 bases that match TRBD1. CDR3 amino acids: CASSLWRTGRDTIYF. Here the CDR3 DNA reads TGCGCCAGCAGCTTGTGGAGGACAGGCCGGGACACCATATATTTT.